What follows is one T cell receptor beta chain and its context. The data originate from a study of control samples from healthy donors and cancer patients. TCRdb's copy holds only in-frame clones and misses some; the assay was immunoSEQ multiplex PCR. The sample records about 130,000 clones, 91% being singletons. The CDR3 runs 13 residues. V shed 3 bases, J shed 2 bases, and the junction held 0 bases outside the gene matches. Material: blood. This chain uses TRBV12-3 or TRBV12-4 with TRBJ2-7, with 8 bases lining up with TRBD2. The receptor was isolated from a man between 18 and 35 years old in good health. In DNA form, the CDR3 reads TGTGCCAGCAGTTTCGGGGGGGCCTACGAGCAGTACTTC. Its translation is CASSFGGAYEQYF.